The clone carrying this TCR beta chain was observed a few times. These data originate in a study of shared T cell receptors in the human thymus. Clones were sequenced by immunoSEQ multiplex PCR, and TCRdb holds only the in-frame ones, with some missing. The table lists roughly 500,000 clones, around 78% of them singletons, with 0.01% to 0.015% in the top ten. V shed 4 bases, J shed 3 bases, and the junction held 10 bases outside the gene matches. In germline, CDR1 is LNHNV, CDR2 YYDKDF (reference sequence). This CDR3 comprises 16 residues. The sample was also reused in another study, on human thymus T cells. That report adds: Immunologically healthy infants in Finland undergoing congenital heart defect surgery were the donors. The thymus was resected at corrective cardiac surgery. V and J gene usage appeared biased in thymic and blood repertoires. Unrelated people showed highly overlapping thymic repertoires, related research reported.

This chain connects TRBV15 to TRBJ2-7; TRBD2 agrees at 9 bases. Sequencing used thymocytes. The source is a boy under two years old with a congenital heart defect. The CDR3 sequence is CATSIETGTSLYEQYF. The CDR3, as DNA: TGTGCCACCAGCATCGAAACCGGGACTAGCCTCTACGAGCAGTACTTC.